Listed here is a single T cell receptor beta chain. Its specificity is not known. These data belong to a study of T cell responses to AZD1222 COVID-19 vaccine. Generated by immunoSEQ multiplex PCR, the TCRdb table keeps only in-frame clones and is missing some. There are about 86,000 clones in the sample; about 88% occur only once, and around 2.8% lies in the top ten. The study, taken as a whole, reports: Just six AZD1222 recipients were seropositive at baseline. Among the donors, most were white British and more were female, and clonal diversity was possibly underestimated.

The CDR3 has 11 residues. V lost 3 bases and J lost 7, with 6 bases in between. The receptor comes from an adult in good health. The chain couples TRBV12-3 or TRBV12-4 to TRBJ1-2; D uncertain. Material: peripheral blood, obtained on day 0 of AZD1222 vaccination. The CDR3 DNA follows: TGTGCCAGCAGTTTGGAAGTTGGCTACACCTTC. As protein: CASSLEVGYTF.